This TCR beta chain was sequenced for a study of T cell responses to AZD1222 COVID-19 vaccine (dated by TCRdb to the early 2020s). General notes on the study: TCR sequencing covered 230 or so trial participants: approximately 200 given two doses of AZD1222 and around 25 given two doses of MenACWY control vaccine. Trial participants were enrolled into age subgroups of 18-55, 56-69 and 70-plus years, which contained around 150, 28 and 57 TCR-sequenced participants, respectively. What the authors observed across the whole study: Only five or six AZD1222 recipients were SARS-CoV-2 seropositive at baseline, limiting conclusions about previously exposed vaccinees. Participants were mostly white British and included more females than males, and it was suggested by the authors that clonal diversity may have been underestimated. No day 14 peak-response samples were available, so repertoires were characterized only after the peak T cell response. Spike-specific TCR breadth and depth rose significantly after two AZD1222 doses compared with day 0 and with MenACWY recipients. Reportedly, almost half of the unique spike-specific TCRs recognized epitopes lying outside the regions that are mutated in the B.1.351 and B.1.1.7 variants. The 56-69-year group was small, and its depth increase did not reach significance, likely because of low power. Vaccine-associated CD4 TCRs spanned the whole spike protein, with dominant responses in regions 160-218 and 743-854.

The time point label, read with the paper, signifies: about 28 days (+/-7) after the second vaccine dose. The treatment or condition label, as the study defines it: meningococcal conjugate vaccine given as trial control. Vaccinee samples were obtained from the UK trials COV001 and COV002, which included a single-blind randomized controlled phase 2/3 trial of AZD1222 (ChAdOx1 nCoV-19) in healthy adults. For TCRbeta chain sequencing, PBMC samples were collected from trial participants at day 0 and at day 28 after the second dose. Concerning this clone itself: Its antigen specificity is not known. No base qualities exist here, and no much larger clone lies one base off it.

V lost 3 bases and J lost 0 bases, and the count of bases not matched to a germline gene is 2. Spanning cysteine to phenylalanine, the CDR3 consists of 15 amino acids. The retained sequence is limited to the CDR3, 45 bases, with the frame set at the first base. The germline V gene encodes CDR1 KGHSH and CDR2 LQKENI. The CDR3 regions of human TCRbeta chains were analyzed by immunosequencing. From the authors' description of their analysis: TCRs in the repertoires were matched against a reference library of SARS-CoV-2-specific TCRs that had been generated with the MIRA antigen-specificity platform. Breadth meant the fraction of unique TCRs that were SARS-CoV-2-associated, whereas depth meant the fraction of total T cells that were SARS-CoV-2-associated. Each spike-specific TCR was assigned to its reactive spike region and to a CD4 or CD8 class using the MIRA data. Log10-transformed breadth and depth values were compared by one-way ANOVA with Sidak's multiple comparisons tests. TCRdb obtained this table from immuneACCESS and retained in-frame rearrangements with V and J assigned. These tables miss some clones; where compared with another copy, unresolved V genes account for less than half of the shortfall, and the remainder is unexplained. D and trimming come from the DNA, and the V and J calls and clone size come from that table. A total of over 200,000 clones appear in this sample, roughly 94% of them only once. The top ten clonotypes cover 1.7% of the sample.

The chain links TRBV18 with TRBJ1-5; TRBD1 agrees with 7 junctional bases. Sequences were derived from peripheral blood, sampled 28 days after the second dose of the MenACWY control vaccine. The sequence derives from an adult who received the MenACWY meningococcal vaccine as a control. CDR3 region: CASSPTGASNQPQHF. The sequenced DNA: TGTGCCAGCTCACCCACAGGGGCTAGCAATCAGCCCCAGCATTTT.